This entry describes one TCR beta chain. This sample is drawn from a study of blood T cell repertoires in COVID-19. Produced via immunoSEQ multiplex PCR; TCRdb's table is partial and in-frame only. This sample has 120,000 or so clones, with around 90% found just once. The CDR3 is 13 amino acids. Germline values: CDR1 LGHDT, CDR2 YNNKEL (reference sequence). Trimming removed 3 bases at V and 5 bases at J, with 10 bases between. The sequence came from a woman aged 60-75 years with COVID-19, enrolled during active disease. The chain is built from TRBV3-1 (or the pseudogene TRBV3-2) and TRBJ2-5, with a possible D match to TRBD2 (5 bases). The sequenced sample consisted of peripheral blood. The CDR3 here is CASSQYERETQYF. The CDR3 nucleotides read TGTGCCAGCAGCCAGTACGAGCGGGAGACCCAGTACTTC.